The rows below give T cell receptor beta chains drawn from one sample of a study of blood T cell repertoires in COVID-19. Some clones are missing from TCRdb's copy, which holds only in-frame ones; the method was immunoSEQ multiplex PCR. The table lists some 290,000 clones, approximately 91% of them singletons, with over 9% in the top ten. The sequenced material came from peripheral blood. The receptor source for this set is a woman between 25 and 40 years old with COVID-19, enrolled during active disease. CDR3s include the opening cysteine and the closing phenylalanine or tryptophan. Fields, in order: D gene, clone size, J gene, V gene, CDR3 protein, CDR3 DNA. A D gene is named only where the DNA matches it firmly. Clone size is given for some rows only: seen once, a few or many times, or a class if the clone is expanded.

NA once TRBJ1-5 TRBV6-5 CASRRSKREQPQHF TGTGCCAGCAGAAGGAGTAAACGGGAACAGCCCCAGCATTTT
NA few TRBJ2-7 TRBV6-2/TRBV6-3 CASSGRGHESYEQYF TGTGCCAGCAGCGGCCGGGGACACGAATCCTACGAGCAGTACTTC
TRBD1 NA TRBJ1-3 TRBV30 CAWSAGQASGNTIYF TGTGCCTGGAGCGCCGGACAGGCTTCTGGAAACACCATATATTTT
TRBD1 NA TRBJ1-5 TRBV5-4 CASSSDRGQPQHF TGTGCCAGCAGCTCCGACAGGGGCCAGCCCCAGCATTTT
NA NA TRBJ1-3 TRBV10-3 CAISGQGQASGNTIYF TGTGCCATCAGTGGGCAGGGACAAGCCTCTGGAAACACCATATATTTT
NA NA TRBJ2-7 TRBV6-5 CASSYYPAPPYEQYF TGTGCCAGCAGTTACTATCCAGCGCCGCCCTACGAGCAGTACTTC
NA NA TRBJ1-5 TRBV27 CASSYINQPQHF TGTGCCAGCAGTTACATCAATCAGCCCCAGCATTTT
TRBD2 few TRBJ2-1 TRBV19 CASSREGINNEQFF TGTGCCAGTAGTAGGGAGGGGATAAACAATGAGCAGTTCTTC
TRBD2 NA TRBJ2-1 TRBV7-9 CASSLGTSQSSYNEQFF TGTGCCAGCAGCTTAGGGACTAGCCAGAGCTCCTACAATGAGCAGTTCTTC
NA NA TRBJ1-5 TRBV28 CASNGGNQPQHF TGTGCCAGCAACGGGGGCAATCAGCCCCAGCATTTT
TRBD2 NA TRBJ2-1 TRBV6-5 CASRASGRQGEQFF TGTGCCAGCAGGGCTAGCGGGAGACAGGGTGAGCAGTTCTTC
TRBD1 NA TRBJ1-2 TRBV2 CASRDRANYGYTF TGTGCCAGCCGGGACAGAGCTAACTATGGCTACACCTTC
TRBD2 NA TRBJ2-1 TRBV10-1 CASSYDRTSGRAHDYNEQFF TGCGCCAGCAGCTACGACCGGACTAGCGGGAGGGCCCACGACTACAATGAGCAGTTCTTC
NA NA TRBJ2-3 TRBV27 CASSLFSTDTQYF TGTGCCAGCAGTTTATTCTCCACAGATACGCAGTATTTT
TRBD2 few TRBJ2-1 TRBV6-4 CASRGTSGLYNEQFF TGTGCCAGCAGAGGGACTAGCGGCCTATACAATGAGCAGTTCTTC
TRBD1 few TRBJ2-5 TRBV7-9 CASSLPDRGQETQYF TGTGCCAGCAGCTTACCCGACAGGGGGCAAGAGACCCAGTACTTC
TRBD1 NA TRBJ2-2 TRBV7-7 CASSPRTGLDGELFF TGTGCTAGCAGCCCTCGGACAGGGCTGGACGGGGAGCTGTTTTTT
TRBD1 NA TRBJ2-7 TRBV14 CASSPWTGGGYEQYF TGTGCCAGCAGCCCCTGGACAGGGGGCGGCTACGAGCAGTACTTC
TRBD1 NA TRBJ1-2 TRBV6-5 CASSYGQGEGYTF TGTGCCAGCAGCTACGGACAGGGTGAAGGCTACACCTTC
NA NA TRBJ1-1 TRBV4-2 CASSQDLGRDTEAFF TGTGCCAGCAGCCAAGACCTGGGGCGAGACACTGAAGCTTTCTTT
NA NA TRBJ1-1 TRBV5-6 CASSLALNTEAFF TGTGCCAGCAGCTTGGCCTTGAACACTGAAGCTTTCTTT
NA NA TRBJ1-5 TRBV6-1 CASSDGGAGQPQHF TGTGCCAGCAGTGATGGGGGCGCGGGTCAGCCCCAGCATTTT
NA NA TRBJ2-5 TRBV5-1 CATGFVPEETQYF TGCGCAACGGGGTTTGTGCCAGAAGAGACCCAGTACTTC
NA NA TRBJ1-5 TRBV28 CASSLTQGGSNQPQHF TGTGCCAGCAGTTTAACCCAGGGTGGGAGCAATCAGCCCCAGCATTTT
TRBD1 NA TRBJ2-1 TRBV24-1 CATSDRPTGFPNNEQFF TGTGCCACCAGTGACCGGCCGACAGGGTTTCCTAACAATGAGCAGTTCTTC
NA NA TRBJ2-7 TRBV15 CATSRDRGFSYEQYF TGTGCCACCAGCAGAGACAGGGGATTCTCCTACGAGCAGTACTTC
NA NA TRBJ1-5 TRBV19 CASSAGQIPQPQHF TGTGCCAGTAGTGCAGGACAAATACCTCAGCCCCAGCATTTT
NA once TRBJ1-5 TRBV27 CASSLSRVLVQPQHF TGTGCCAGCAGTTTGTCCCGGGTGCTGGTCCAGCCCCAGCATTTT
TRBD1 once TRBJ2-5 TRBV24-1 CATSGTGGQGHQETQYF TGTGCCACCAGCGGAACGGGAGGACAGGGGCACCAAGAGACCCAGTACTTC
TRBD1 NA TRBJ2-3 TRBV7-3 CASSLAGGLVDTQYF TGTGCCAGCAGCTTAGCAGGGGGCCTGGTAGATACGCAGTATTTT
NA NA TRBJ1-6 TRBV10-2 CASSESTRLAYNSPLHF TGCGCCAGCAGTGAGTCGACCCGGCTAGCCTATAATTCACCCCTCCACTTT
TRBD1 NA TRBJ2-7 TRBV7-9 CASSPPTGQKTYEQYF TGTGCCAGCAGCCCACCTACGGGACAGAAGACCTACGAGCAGTACTTC
TRBD2 NA TRBJ2-7 TRBV7-2 CASSYFAAGGSYEQYF TGTGCCAGCAGCTATTTCGCAGCGGGAGGGTCCTACGAGCAGTACTTC
NA NA TRBJ2-3 TRBV3-1/TRBV3-2 CASSSLGETDTQYF TGTGCCAGCAGCTCATTGGGAGAAACAGATACGCAGTATTTT
NA NA TRBJ1-6 TRBV5-1 CASSLEGGGSPLHF TGCGCCAGCAGCTTGGAGGGCGGGGGTTCACCCCTCCACTTT
NA NA TRBJ2-2 TRBV30 CAWSKTRYTGELFF TGTGCCTGGAGTAAGACACGGTACACCGGGGAGCTGTTTTTT
TRBD1 NA TRBJ2-3 TRBV6-5 CASTPGQGPDTQYF TGTGCCAGCACTCCGGGACAGGGACCAGATACGCAGTATTTT
NA NA TRBJ1-1 TRBV21-1 CASSKTLNTEAFF TGTGCCAGCAGCAAAACATTGAACACTGAAGCTTTCTTT
NA NA TRBJ2-3 TRBV2 CASSGQATQYF TGTGCCAGCAGTGGACAGGCCACGCAGTATTTT
NA NA TRBJ2-1 TRBV10-1 CARSAAQLYNEQFF TGCGCCAGAAGTGCGGCCCAACTATACAATGAGCAGTTCTTC
TRBD1 NA TRBJ2-7 TRBV5-1 CASSLGTGGYEQYF TGCGCCAGCAGCCTCGGGACAGGGGGCTACGAGCAGTACTTC